In its sample, the clone carrying this TCR beta chain was seen a few times. This sample is part of a study of T-cell memory formation after mild COVID-19. Study as a whole: For the most part, TCR clusters were specific to one donor.

TCRdb ran MiXCR on the 5' RACE reads and lists one entry per CDR3 protein. The sample has hundreds of thousands of distinct CDR3 sequences, around 21% seen once. The germline gives CDR1 MNHNS, CDR2 SASEGT. The CDR3 consists of 16 residues. V shed 2 bases and J 3 bases; nucleotides not matched to a gene: 3. This chain links TRBV6-1 with TRBJ2-6; TRBD1 agrees at 8 bases. The sequencing input was PBMCs or a T cell subset sorted from them (not recorded which). The clonotype comes from an adult woman who had mild COVID-19 (a few samples of this study predate the infection). Cell type and time point are not known. This chain's CDR3 is CASSEFRGRGANVLTF. Here the CDR3 DNA reads TGTGCCAGCAGTGAATTCAGGGGGCGTGGGGCCAACGTCCTGACTTTC.